One sample yielded the 18 T cell receptor beta chains listed below, sequenced in a study of OX40 agonist ivuxolimab in advanced cancers. TCRdb's copy holds only in-frame clones and misses some; the assay was immunoSEQ multiplex PCR. The sample shows 55,000 to 70,000 clones, more than 65% of them seen only once. The source material was CD4+ or CD8+ T cells sorted from blood, sampled in a trial of the OX40 agonist ivuxolimab. These receptors all stem from an adult with an advanced solid tumor such as melanoma, head and neck, liver or kidney cancer.

The V call is TRBV5-1, the J call TRBJ1-3; D is unresolved. Trimming removed 0 bases from V and 2 bases from J, with 12 bases in between. Per germline, CDR1 SGHRS and CDR2 YFSETQ. CDR3 length equals 16 residues. This CDR3 reads CASSLDGSTTGNTIYF. The CDR3 coding sequence is TGCGCCAGCAGCTTGGACGGGAGTACCACTGGAAACACCATATATTTT.

The V gene is TRBV5-1, the J gene TRBJ2-1; D not resolved. The CDR3 totals 13 residues. Between the trimmed V and J ends, which lost 4 bases and 5 bases, there was a span of 10 bases. Germline-derived CDR1 and CDR2 are SGHRS and YFSETQ. CDR3 sequence reads: CASSHNLDNEQFF. CDR3 sequence (DNA): TGCGCCAGCAGCCACAATTTGGACAATGAGCAGTTCTTC.

This clone was found once. Additional DNA sequences in this sample encode the identical CDR3. V gene TRBV4-3 combines with J gene TRBJ2-7; the D gene could be TRBD1 or TRBD2 (5 bases each). The CDR3 loop spans 15 amino acids. Germline lookup yields CDR1 LGHNA and CDR2 YSLEER. Trimming cost V 1 base and J 2 bases, with 12 bases left between them. CDR3 region: CASSQVRDPAYEQYF. CDR3 coding DNA: TGCGCCAGCAGCCAAGTCCGGGACCCAGCCTACGAGCAGTACTTC.

The chain links TRBV19 to TRBJ2-6; D gene uncertain. The germline gives CDR1 LNHDA, CDR2 SQIVND (reference sequence). The V end was cut by 7 bases, the J end by 2 bases, with 9 bases between. CDR3 size: 14 residues. The chain's CDR3 is CASMDLAGANVLTF. CDR3 nucleotide sequence: TGTGCCAGTATGGATCTAGCTGGGGCCAACGTCCTGACTTTC.

Here the CDR3 reads CASSPRDGQNQPQHF. CDR3 coding DNA: TGTGCCAGCAGCCCACGGGACGGGCAAAATCAGCCCCAGCATTTT. The chain recombines TRBV9 with TRBJ1-5, with D tentatively TRBD1 (5 bases). Germline-derived CDR1 and CDR2 are SGDLS and YYNGEE. The V and J ends lost 4 bases and 4 bases respectively, with 15 bases between them. The CDR3 sequence is 15 residues long.

The chain combines TRBV6-1 with TRBJ1-5, with 7 bases lining up with TRBD1. J lost 2 bases, V lost 2 bases, and 15 bases had no gene match. The CDR3 sequence is 19 residues long. Per germline, CDR1 MNHNS and CDR2 SASEGT. The CDR3 DNA reads TGTGCCAGCAGTGAATACTTGAAGGGGGCGCGGATTGGCAATCAGCCCCAGCATTTT. This gives the protein CASSEYLKGARIGNQPQHF.

The gene calls are TRBV5-1 and TRBJ2-1, with TRBD2 identical over 7 bases. Germline CDR1 and CDR2: SGHRS and YFSETQ. J gave up 10 bases and V 0 bases, and 10 bases lay outside the gene matches. The CDR3 runs 15 residues. The CDR3 DNA is TGCGCCAGCAGCTTGGCCCTCAGCGGGGATGGGGAGCAGTTCTTC. The encoded protein is CASSLALSGDGEQFF.

This clone has a handful of counts. Other DNA sequences in the same sample also yield this CDR3. V and J are TRBV28 and TRBJ1-2; 9 nucleotides line up with TRBD1. Germline CDR1 is MDHEN and CDR2 is SYDVKM. This CDR3 spans 15 amino acids. V lost 6 bases and J lost 5; bases outside the gene matches: 10. Written as DNA, the CDR3 is TGTGCCAGCAGGCTTCCGACAGGGGGGGGGTATGGCTACACCTTC. It yields the protein CASRLPTGGGYGYTF.

The chain combines TRBV7-2 with TRBJ1-2, with D perhaps matching TRBD1 (6 bases). Germline CDR1 reads SGHTA; CDR2 reads FQGNSA. The CDR3 has 15 amino acids. The germline V and J ends were trimmed by 1 base and 4 bases, with 13 bases remaining between them. CDR3: CASSLDSGAGYGYTF. DNA for the CDR3: TGTGCCAGCAGCTTAGACTCGGGGGCAGGCTATGGCTACACCTTC.

This clone occurred a few times. The genes are TRBV4-1 and TRBJ1-1; TRBD1 is a possible D gene (6 bases). Trimming took 3 bases from V and 5 from J, leaving 19 bases between them. This CDR3 contains 16 residues. Per the germline V gene, CDR1 is MGHRA and CDR2 is YSYEKL. As DNA, the CDR3 is TGCGCCAGCAGCCATCCCTACAGGGCCAGTGAGACTGAAGCTTTCTTT. Its translation: CASSHPYRASETEAFF.

V is TRBV28 and J is TRBJ1-2; perhaps TRBD1 as D (5 bases). Germline CDR1 MDHEN, CDR2 SYDVKM. This CDR3 has 12 residues. Trimming took off 7 bases at V and 5 bases at J, with 11 bases between the two ends. CDR3 amino acids: CASTDSLYGYTF. As DNA, the CDR3 is TGTGCCAGCACCGACAGCCTTTATGGCTACACCTTC.

This chain connects TRBV6-6 to TRBJ1-4, with a tentative D call TRBD1 (6 bases). The CDR3 is 14 amino acids. The germline CDR1 and CDR2 sequences are MNHNY and SVGAGI (reference sequence). V lost 6 bases, J lost 8 bases, and 16 bases lay in between. This chain's CDR3 is CASSLGQGLEKLFF. CDR3 in DNA: TGTGCCAGCAGCCTGGGACAAGGGCTCGAAAAACTGTTTTTT.

The V call is TRBV2, the J call TRBJ2-1; the D gene is possibly TRBD2 (6 bases). The CDR3 is 11 residues long. V lost 2 bases and J lost 12, with 8 bases in between. Germline V gene sequence: CDR1 SNHLY, CDR2 FYNNEI. CDR3 bases: TGTGCCAGCAGTGAATTCGGGGGGCAGTTCTTC. Translation: CASSEFGGQFF.

V usage is TRBV6-1 and J usage is TRBJ2-1, with D maybe TRBD2 (6 bases). Trimming shortened V by 1 base and J by 3 bases, and 10 bases separated the two germline ends. The germline CDR1 and CDR2 sequences are MNHNS and SASEGT. The CDR3 extends over 15 amino acids. CDR3 nucleotides: TGTGCCAGCAGTGAAGTCCTAGCGAACTACAATGAGCAGTTCTTC. As protein: CASSEVLANYNEQFF.

The chain couples TRBV29-1 to TRBJ2-5; tentatively, D is TRBD1 or TRBD2 (5 bases each). V lost 0 bases and J 5 bases, leaving 13 bases between the germline ends. Germline CDR1 reads SQVTM; CDR2 reads ANQGSEA. The CDR3 length is 14 residues. The CDR3 nucleotides are TGCAGCGTTGAAGATCGAGGCAGGGACGAGACCCAGTACTTC. It specifies CSVEDRGRDETQYF.

This chain links TRBV6-1 with TRBJ1-3, with 7 bases matching TRBD1. The CDR3 has 15 amino acids. Trimming removed 6 bases from V and 0 bases from J; junction bases left unmatched: 5. Germline CDR1 reads MNHNS; CDR2 reads SASEGT. CDR3 amino acids: CASSDRVPSGNTIYF. CDR3 bases: TGTGCCAGCAGCGACAGGGTGCCCTCTGGAAACACCATATATTTT.

V and J are TRBV4-1 and TRBJ2-3; D is perhaps TRBD1 (5 bases). The CDR3 consists of 15 residues. The V gene's germline CDR1 is MGHRA and CDR2 YSYEKL. Deletions cut 2 bases from V and 2 bases from J, with 11 bases between. CDR3 residues: CASSQSRVYTDTQYF. The CDR3 nucleotides read TGCGCCAGCAGCCAAAGCAGGGTTTACACAGATACGCAGTATTTT.

This clone was seen a single time. The V and J genes are TRBV6-5 and TRBJ1-1; D is uncertain. The length of the CDR3 is 13 residues. With 5 bases removed from V and 2 bases from J, the gap between germline ends came to 9 bases. Germline V lookup: CDR1 MNHEY, CDR2 SVGAGI. In DNA, the CDR3 is TGTGCCAGCAGTGAGACCATTAACACTGAAGCTTTCTTT. As protein: CASSETINTEAFF.